These 25 T cell receptor beta chains originate from one sample sequenced in a study of CD8+CD57+ T cells in acquired aplastic anemia. Genomic DNA, serving as template, underwent TCR beta VDJ and CDR3 profiling. TCRdb re-analysed the reads in MiXCR, keeping a single row per CDR3 protein. Here the sample spans 150,000 to 200,000 distinct CDR3 sequences, roughly 60% being singletons. Whoever was chosen for sequencing had shown CD8+CD57+ cell expansion by flow cytometry. The sample comprised sorted CD4+, CD8+, or CD8+CD57+ T cells (not recorded which) from PBMCs. These receptors were collected from a human donor with aplastic anemia.

The chain couples TRBV11-1 to TRBJ2-7, with no clear D. CDR1 is SGHAT, CDR2 FQDESV, per germline (reference sequence). V gave up 7 bases and J gave up 3 bases, with 25 bases separating them. CDR3 length: 17 residues. The CDR3 DNA sequence: TGTGCCAGCACCGTGCGAATGAGTCCTCTTGCCCTCTACGAGCAGTACTTC. Amino acid sequence: CASTVRMSPLALYEQYF.

This clonotype has at least ten counts. The chain has TRBV7-9 and TRBJ2-7, with a tentative D call TRBD1 (6 bases). Trimming removed 4 bases at V and 2 bases at J, with 12 bases between. The V gene's germline CDR1 is SEHNR and CDR2 FQNEAQ (reference sequence). This CDR3 region has 14 residues. CDR3 nucleotide sequence: TGTGCCAGCAGCTACCTACAGGGTCCCTACGAGCAGTACTTC. It codes for CASSYLQGPYEQYF.

V is TRBV2 and J is TRBJ2-3; maybe TRBD2 (6 bases). The germline CDR1 and CDR2 sequences are SNHLY and FYNNEI. Trimming removed 1 base at V and 0 bases at J, with 11 bases between. The CDR3 is made up of 16 amino acids. The CDR3, as DNA: TGTGCCAGCAGTGAAGGGGCGGGAACGAGCACAGATACGCAGTATTTT. Its protein product is CASSEGAGTSTDTQYF.

This clonotype was counted many times. This may be a read error: a much more frequent sequence differs by one nucleotide. The chain joins TRBV7-9 to TRBJ2-1; the D gene is possibly TRBD2 (6 bases). Per the germline V gene, CDR1 is SEHNR and CDR2 is FQNEAQ (reference sequence). CDR3 size: 15 residues. The CDR3 DNA reads TGTGCCGGCAGTCTGGCGGGGTCGGAAGGCAATGAGCAGTTCTTC. Translation gives CAGSLAGSEGNEQFF.

V usage is TRBV24-1 and J usage is TRBJ2-1; D is unresolved. Germline-derived CDR1 and CDR2 are KGHDR and SFDVKD. Trimming took off 7 bases at V and 10 bases at J, with 16 bases between the two ends. CDR3 length: 13 residues. CDR3 DNA sequence: TGTGCCACCAGCAACAGTTTACAAGGGGAGCAGTTCTTC. This sequence encodes CATSNSLQGEQFF.

The chain uses TRBV25-1 and TRBJ1-5; no definite D call. Germline assignment: CDR1 MGHDK and CDR2 SYGVNS. Trimming removed 2 bases at V and 2 bases at J, with 13 bases between. The CDR3 contains 16 residues. The CDR3 DNA follows: TGTGCCAGCAGTGAAAAAAGTTGGGGAGGCAATCAGCCCCAGCATTTT. Protein product: CASSEKSWGGNQPQHF.

This clonotype was counted between two and nine times. The V gene is TRBV24-1, the J gene TRBJ2-2; D not resolved. CDR3 length: 13 amino acids. Germline values: CDR1 KGHDR, CDR2 SFDVKD. The V and J ends lost 3 bases and 9 bases respectively, with 10 bases between them. CDR3 sequence: CATSDIPPRELFF. CDR3 DNA sequence: TGTGCCACCAGTGATATCCCCCCAAGGGAGCTGTTTTTT.

V gene TRBV2 combines with J gene TRBJ1-2; no firm D call. The CDR3 loop spans 13 amino acids. Trimming pared 8 bases from V and 4 bases from J, leaving 14 bases between. Germline values: CDR1 SNHLY, CDR2 FYNNEI. CDR3 protein: CASGVIQSYGYTF. CDR3 bases: TGTGCCAGCGGTGTGATCCAGAGCTATGGCTACACCTTC.

This clonotype was counted a few times. The CDR3 sequence is CASSLARWRDTEAFF. CDR3 in DNA: TGTGCCAGCAGCTTAGCGCGATGGAGGGACACTGAAGCTTTCTTT. The rearrangement uses TRBV7-9 and TRBJ1-1; D unclear. The CDR3 covers 15 residues. Between the trimmed V and J ends, which lost 0 bases and 3 bases, there was a span of 11 bases. CDR1 and CDR2 from the germline V gene are SEHNR and FQNEAQ (reference sequence).

This clonotype was observed a few times. The chain combines TRBV6-6 with TRBJ1-3; no definite D call. Germline V gene lookup returns CDR1 MNHNY and CDR2 SVGAGI (reference sequence). The V gene lost 0 bases and the J gene lost 4 bases, with 4 bases spanning the gap. The CDR3 has 13 amino acids. The CDR3 DNA sequence: TGTGCCAGCAGTTACTCGAGGGGAAACACCATATATTTT. Protein sequence: CASSYSRGNTIYF.

This chain links TRBV10-3 with TRBJ2-1, with a possible D match to TRBD2 (6 bases). The CDR3 is 14 amino acids. Germline V gene sequence: CDR1 ENHRY, CDR2 SYGVKD. Trimming removed 3 bases from V and 2 bases from J, with 8 bases in between. The CDR3 reads CAISEGGAYNEQFF. The DNA for the CDR3 is TGTGCCATCAGTGAAGGCGGGGCCTACAATGAGCAGTTCTTC.

The rearrangement links TRBV25-1 to TRBJ2-5; D perhaps matches TRBD1 (5 bases). Germline CDR1 reads MGHDK; CDR2 reads SYGVNS. Trimming shortened V by 4 bases and J by 4 bases, and 10 bases separated the two germline ends. The CDR3 totals 13 residues. The CDR3 loop reads CASSGLQVETQYF. Written as DNA, the CDR3 is TGTGCCAGCAGTGGGCTACAGGTAGAGACCCAGTACTTC.

The rearrangement uses TRBV20-1 and TRBJ1-6; possible D gene TRBD1, 5 bases. V lost 3 bases to trimming and J lost 9 bases, with 18 bases between them. Per germline, CDR1 DFQATT and CDR2 SNEGSKA (reference sequence). The CDR3 runs to 15 residues. The CDR3 coding sequence is TGCAGTGCTAGGGGACGGGGCAATGAGGCTTCACCCCTCCACTTT. Amino acids: CSARGRGNEASPLHF.

This chain joins TRBV6-2 or TRBV6-3 and TRBJ2-7; D not resolved. Germline lookup yields CDR1 MNHEY and CDR2 SVGEGT. V was trimmed by 2 bases and J by 4 bases, leaving 6 bases between them. CDR3 length: 12 residues. The DNA for the CDR3 is TGTGCCAGCAGTTACCCGCAGTACGAGCAGTACTTC. Translation gives CASSYPQYEQYF.

The J gene is TRBJ1-4, the V gene TRBV20-1, with D unresolved. V was trimmed by 0 bases and J by 10 bases, leaving 15 bases between them. The germline gives CDR1 DFQATT, CDR2 SNEGSKA (reference sequence). The CDR3 consists of 14 residues. The CDR3 loop reads CSARDSGKGVKLFF. The CDR3 coding sequence is TGCAGTGCTAGAGATAGTGGGAAGGGCGTAAAACTGTTTTTT.

The chain has TRBV7-7 and TRBJ2-1; 7 bases match TRBD1. V was clipped by 5 bases and J by 9 bases; unmatched bases: 7. Per the germline V gene, CDR1 is SSHAT and CDR2 is FNYEAQ (reference sequence). The CDR3 sequence is 13 residues long. The CDR3 region has the DNA TGTGCCAGCAGCGCTCAGGGGGAGAGTGAGCAGTTCTTC. It translates to CASSAQGESEQFF.

The table lists this clonotype with a few counts. This rearrangement joins TRBV2 to TRBJ2-7; TRBD1 agrees at 7 bases. Germline V gene data show CDR1 as SNHLY and CDR2 as FYNNEI. V lost 5 bases, J lost 3 bases, and 4 bases stayed unmatched. The CDR3 is made up of 13 amino acids. CDR3 nucleotide sequence: TGTGCCAGCAGTCGAGCAGGGGGCTACGAGCAGTACTTC. Its translation: CASSRAGGYEQYF.

A few counts support this clonotype. The genes are TRBV7-2 and TRBJ2-2; the D call may be TRBD1 or TRBD2 (6 bases each). V shed 5 bases and J shed 3 bases, with 13 bases lying between them. This CDR3 region has 15 residues. The germline V gene encodes CDR1 SGHTA and CDR2 FQGNSA. The CDR3 nucleotides read TGTGCCAGCAGCCCTGGGGGGCAGGACACCGGGGAGCTGTTTTTT. Its protein product is CASSPGGQDTGELFF.

This clonotype was counted only a few times. At one boundary the junction diverges from the germline segment, which might be a read error. The genes are TRBV4-1 and TRBJ1-4; no clear D. The CDR3 consists of 16 residues. Germline CDR1 and CDR2: MGHRA and YSYEKL. CDR3 in DNA: TGTGCCAGCAGCCAAGAAAGCACGGTCGAGGGTGAAAAACTGTTTTTT. Protein product: CASSQESTVEGEKLFF.

The CDR3 region has the DNA TGCGCCAGCAGTGATGCCGGGTCTTCACCCCTCCACTTT. Translation: CASSDAGSSPLHF. The V and J genes are TRBV5-1 and TRBJ1-6; D gene uncertain. Trimming stripped 5 bases from V and 9 bases from J, with 12 bases between. The CDR3 is 13 residues long. CDR1 and CDR2 (germline): SGHRS, YFSETQ.

About this clonotype itself: The junction and the germline gene differ at one end; a read error may be behind it. The chain links TRBV15 to TRBJ2-7, with no clear D. The CDR3 spans 13 residues. Germline lookup yields CDR1 LNHNV and CDR2 YYDKDF (reference sequence). The CDR3 region has the DNA TGTGCCACCAGCGGACGCAACTCCTACGAGCACTACTTC. Translated: CATSGRNSYEHYF.

This clonotype has only a few counts. V is TRBV12-3 or TRBV12-4 and J is TRBJ2-1; tentatively, D is TRBD1 (5 bases). This CDR3 contains 15 residues. Trimming cost V 2 bases and J 0 bases, with 8 bases left between them. CDR3 bases: TGTGCCAGCAGTTTACGGCAGGGCTCCTACAATGAGCAGTTCTTC. It encodes CASSLRQGSYNEQFF.

The V gene is TRBV10-2, the J gene TRBJ2-5; perhaps TRBD1 as D (5 bases). The J call may be wrong; the DNA end is better matched by TRBJ2-7. Germline values: CDR1 WSHSY, CDR2 SAAADI. There are 14 residues in the CDR3. Here the CDR3 DNA reads TGCGCCAGCACTACGAATTCCAGGGCCAGCGAGCAGTACTTC. This gives the protein CASTTNSRASEQYF.

About this clonotype: One junction end does not reproduce the germline sequence, and a read error may be involved. The chain couples TRBV6-1 to TRBJ1-5, with 7 bases matching TRBD1. This CDR3 has 14 amino acids. The germline V gene has CDR1 MNHNS and CDR2 SASEGT. CDR3 in amino acids: CAGREQGSNQPQHF. In DNA, the CDR3 is TGTGCCGGCAGGGAACAGGGGAGCAATCAGCCCCAGCATTTT.

This clonotype was detected many times. This rearrangement joins TRBV24-1 to TRBJ2-3; 9 bases agree with TRBD1. Trimming at V came to 7 bases and at J to 2 bases, leaving 3 bases not matched to a gene. The CDR3 is 14 residues long. In germline, CDR1 is KGHDR, CDR2 SFDVKD. The CDR3 DNA sequence: TGTGCCACCAGAGGGACAGGGAACACAGATACGCAGTATTTT. Protein sequence: CATRGTGNTDTQYF.